This T cell receptor beta chain was sequenced for a study of shared clonotypes between healthy human individuals. The V gene's germline CDR1 is MDHEN and CDR2 SYDVKM. The CDR3 is made up of 13 amino acids. V was cut by 7 bases and J by 2 bases, with 11 bases left in between. Terminally differentiated effector memory CD45RA+ cells were excluded by CCR7 positive selection of CD45RO-negative cells. Healthy adults negative for HIV, lacking recent acute infections or vaccinations, served as donors. Clones were read by immunoSEQ multiplex PCR, and TCRdb kept only the in-frame ones, dropping some. This table has 500,000 to 700,000 clones, 95% appearing once.

The origin of this receptor is a woman aged 30 to 39 in good health. The sequencing sample was made of naive CD8+ T cells sorted from blood. The chain combines TRBV28 with TRBJ1-1; D is undetermined. This CDR3 is CASIMDGNTEAFF. CDR3 DNA: TGTGCCAGCATCATGGACGGAAACACTGAAGCTTTCTTT. Full variable domain (remainder filled in from reference TRBV28 and TRBJ1-1): DVKVTQSSRYLVKRTGEKVFLECVQDMDHENMFWYRQDPGLGLRLIYFSYDVKMKEKGDIPEGYSVSREKKERFSLILESASTNQTSMYLCASIMDGNTEAFFGQGTRLTVV.